One sample yielded the 20 T cell receptor beta chains listed below, sequenced in a study of cytomegalovirus exposure and HLA in healthy donors. PCR primers comprised 60 Vbeta and 13 Jbeta primers. Sequencing used immunoSEQ multiplex PCR; TCRdb keeps in-frame clones, though not all of them. The table lists 200,000 to 250,000 clones, around 80% of them singletons. Sequencing used PBMCs. The source is a woman aged 60-75 years in good health and CMV-seropositive.

The rearrangement links TRBV6-5 to TRBJ2-5; tentatively, D is TRBD2 (6 bases). V was clipped by 6 bases and J by 7 bases, with 21 bases between them. Germline V gene sequence: CDR1 MNHEY, CDR2 SVGAGI. This CDR3 has 15 amino acids. This chain's CDR3 is CASSSGGTYVGTQYF. The DNA of the CDR3 is TGTGCCAGCAGCTCAGGCGGGACCTACGTTGGGACCCAGTACTTC.

The chain joins TRBV6-5 to TRBJ2-3, with 7 bases aligning to TRBD2. CDR1 MNHEY and CDR2 SVGAGI come from the germline V gene. This CDR3 contains 15 residues. The junction had 9 bases not matched to a gene; V was cut back by 6 bases and J by 3 bases. The CDR3 reads CASSRAGAATDTQYF. In nucleotides, the CDR3 is TGTGCCAGCAGCAGGGCGGGAGCGGCAACAGATACGCAGTATTTT.

This clone was observed a single time. The CDR3 nucleotides are TGTGCCAGCAGTCCCCGGACAGCGAACACCGGGGAGCTGTTTTTT. It specifies CASSPRTANTGELFF. V is TRBV27 and J is TRBJ2-2; TRBD1 is a possible D gene (6 bases). CDR1 and CDR2 from the germline V gene are MNHEY and SMNVEV (reference sequence). The CDR3 totals 15 residues. Between the trimmed V and J ends, which lost 5 bases and 0 bases, there was a span of 10 bases.

V gene TRBV5-1 combines with J gene TRBJ2-3; D gene unclear. Germline lookup yields CDR1 SGHRS and CDR2 YFSETQ. The ends were cut back, 4 bases at V and 0 bases at J, with 9 bases in the middle. The CDR3 covers 14 residues. CDR3 in amino acids: CASSKTPSTDTQYF. CDR3 bases: TGCGCCAGCAGCAAGACTCCTAGCACAGATACGCAGTATTTT. The full variable domain, its missing parts supplied by reference TRBV5-1 and TRBJ2-3, is KAGVTQTPRYLIKTRGQQVTLSCSPISGHRSVSWYQQTPGQGLQFLFEYFSETQRNKGNFPGRFSGRQFSNSRSEMNVSTLELGDSALYLCASSKTPSTDTQYFGPGTRLTVL.

The chain links TRBV28 to TRBJ1-5; D not resolved. CDR1 and CDR2 (germline): MDHEN, SYDVKM. The CDR3 runs to 14 residues. The V end lost 4 bases, the J end lost 5 bases, and 12 bases lay between the germline ends. The CDR3 region is CASSSPTSYQPQHF. In nucleotides, the CDR3 is TGTGCCAGCAGTTCCCCGACATCCTATCAGCCCCAGCATTTT.

The chain is built from TRBV9 and TRBJ2-7, with 7 bases fitting TRBD2. Germline CDR1 is SGDLS and CDR2 is YYNGEE. The CDR3 loop spans 15 amino acids. Trimming took 0 bases from V and 0 from J; bases not matched to a gene: 3. The CDR3 reads CASSVDPGGSYEQYF. The CDR3 DNA is TGTGCCAGCAGCGTAGATCCGGGAGGCTCCTACGAGCAGTACTTC.

The chain links TRBV9 to TRBJ1-5, with D tentatively TRBD1 (5 bases). Looked up from germline, CDR1 is SGDLS and CDR2 is YYNGEE. V dropped 0 bases and J dropped 6 bases, with 10 bases sitting between them. CDR3 length: 14 amino acids. In DNA, the CDR3 is TGTGCCAGCAGCGTAGGTCTAGGGGCTCAGCCCCAGCATTTT. Its translation: CASSVGLGAQPQHF.

The J gene is TRBJ1-1, the V gene TRBV5-5; TRBD1 matches at 7 bases. Germline V gene lookup returns CDR1 SGHKS and CDR2 YYEKEE (reference sequence). This CDR3 has 18 amino acids. Trimming removed 1 base from V and 0 bases from J; junction bases left unmatched: 12. CDR3 nucleotides: TGTGCCAGCAGCTTGACAGGGGCCATCGGTGAAATGAACACTGAAGCTTTCTTT. It translates to CASSLTGAIGEMNTEAFF.

The chain joins TRBV28 to TRBJ2-7; maybe TRBD1 (6 bases). Germline V gene lookup returns CDR1 MDHEN and CDR2 SYDVKM. The ends were cut back, 4 bases at V and 0 bases at J, with 19 bases in the middle. The CDR3 is 17 amino acids. The CDR3 sequence is CASSSLTPGAFSYEQYF. The CDR3 DNA is TGTGCCAGCAGTTCCCTTACTCCAGGGGCTTTCTCCTACGAGCAGTACTTC.

This clone was counted between two and nine times. The V call is TRBV10-3, the J call TRBJ1-1; TRBD1 aligns across 7 bases. The junction had 14 bases not matched to a gene; V was cut back by 10 bases and J by 0 bases. From germline, CDR1 is ENHRY and CDR2 SYGVKD. The CDR3 is 16 residues long. The CDR3 sequence is CASRQGTPTMNTEAFF. The CDR3, as DNA: TGTGCCAGCCGACAGGGCACGCCAACCATGAACACTGAAGCTTTCTTT.

The CDR3 reads CAISSPGQGEQYF. CDR3 DNA sequence: TGTGCCATCAGTTCCCCTGGACAGGGCGAGCAGTACTTC. J is TRBJ2-7 and V is TRBV10-3, with 8 bases matching TRBD1. V shed 5 bases and J 6 bases; nucleotides not matched to a gene: 6. The germline V gene encodes CDR1 ENHRY and CDR2 SYGVKD. This CDR3 has 13 amino acids.

This clone was recorded a few times. This chain joins TRBV2 and TRBJ2-7; 7 nucleotides agree with TRBD2. CDR1 is SNHLY, CDR2 FYNNEI, per germline. The V gene end was trimmed by 4 bases and the J gene end by 3 bases; junction bases not matched to a gene: 18. CDR3 length: 18 amino acids. CDR3 in amino acids: CASSVSEIWASGRYEQYF. The CDR3 DNA sequence: TGTGCCAGCAGTGTATCCGAGATTTGGGCTAGCGGACGCTACGAGCAGTACTTC.

This chain uses TRBV14 with TRBJ2-1, with 7 nucleotides matching TRBD1. In germline, CDR1 is SGHDN, CDR2 FVKESK. The CDR3 extends over 16 amino acids. The J segment lost 4 bases and the V segment lost 1 base, leaving 7 bases of the junction unmatched. The CDR3 DNA reads TGTGCCAGCAGCCAAGGGAGGACAGGCCCTTACAATGAGCAGTTCTTC. Its translation is CASSQGRTGPYNEQFF.

The chain employs TRBV4-2 and TRBJ2-5; TRBD1 or TRBD2 may be the D gene (5 bases each). The assigned J gene may be wrong: the sequence end matches TRBJ2-7 better. In germline, CDR1 is LGHNA, CDR2 YNFKEQ. This CDR3 is built from 13 residues. CDR3: CASSQEGAYEQYF. Here the CDR3 DNA reads TGTGCCAGCAGCCAAGAGGGGGCCTACGAGCAGTACTTC.

As DNA, the CDR3 is TGCGCCAGCAGCCAAGGGGGACTAGCGGGAGGCCTTGAGCAGTTCTTC. Its translation: CASSQGGLAGGLEQFF. The genes are TRBV4-1 and TRBJ2-1, with TRBD2 matching 15 bases. Trimming removed 1 base from V and 9 bases from J; junction bases left unmatched: 4. Per the germline V gene, CDR1 is MGHRA and CDR2 is YSYEKL. The CDR3 is 16 amino acids.

The chain uses TRBV6-1 and TRBJ2-3; 14 nucleotides match TRBD2. The ends lost 6 bases at V and 6 bases at J; junction bases unmatched: 5. Germline V gives CDR1 MNHNS, CDR2 SASEGT. The CDR3 covers 15 residues. CDR3 in amino acids: CASRGLAGAGDTQYF. CDR3 nucleotide sequence: TGTGCCAGCAGGGGACTAGCGGGAGCGGGTGATACGCAGTATTTT.

The chain employs TRBV6-1 and TRBJ1-2, with D maybe TRBD1 (5 bases). V dropped 4 bases and J dropped 8 bases, with 14 bases sitting between them. The CDR3 is made up of 13 amino acids. Germline V gene data show CDR1 as MNHNS and CDR2 as SASEGT. CDR3: CASSVDRLGGYTF. For the CDR3, the DNA is TGTGCCAGCAGTGTTGACAGACTGGGAGGCTACACCTTC.

This clone has only a few counts. The chain combines TRBV5-1 with TRBJ1-2, with 7 bases that match TRBD1. The CDR3 extends over 14 amino acids. Losses at the gene ends were 4 bases for V and 4 bases for J; bases not matched to a gene: 7. From germline, CDR1 is SGHRS and CDR2 YFSETQ. Written as DNA, the CDR3 is TGCGCCAGCAGCGTAGACAGGGCCAGCTATGGCTACACCTTC. Residues: CASSVDRASYGYTF.

V and J are TRBV14 and TRBJ2-7; the match to TRBD1 covers 10 bases. V shed 3 bases and J 7 bases; nucleotides not matched to a gene: 9. Germline lookup yields CDR1 SGHDN and CDR2 FVKESK. The CDR3 extends over 15 amino acids. The CDR3 spells CASSQLGTGAREQYF. CDR3 in DNA: TGTGCCAGCAGCCAGCTCGGGACAGGGGCCCGAGAGCAGTACTTC.

V usage is TRBV11-2 and J usage is TRBJ2-3; possible D gene TRBD1, 5 bases. In germline, CDR1 is SGHAT, CDR2 FQNNGV. V gave up 1 base and J gave up 3 bases, with 20 bases separating them. The CDR3 runs 18 residues. The CDR3 DNA reads TGTGCCAGCAGCTTAGTGTTGGGGCAGCTCCAGGTAACAGATACGCAGTATTTT. Its protein is CASSLVLGQLQVTDTQYF.